The sequence of this T cell receptor (beta chain) was determined in a study of cytomegalovirus exposure and HLA in healthy donors. On the study more broadly: There were more than 350 genotyped donors. Of these, 75% to 90% fell in the genetic ancestry cluster associated with self-reported Caucasian donors. The study, taken as a whole, reports: In an earlier analysis, in about 530 donors, most V segments appeared productive either ~90% or ~30% of the time.

CDR1 and CDR2 from the germline V gene are WSHSY and SAAADI. The CDR3 is 15 residues long. V dropped 6 bases and J dropped 6; count of bases not matched to a gene: 6. As concerns this clone: Its antigen is not known.

Primers included in the PCR were 60 Vbeta and 13 Jbeta primers. Produced via immunoSEQ multiplex PCR; TCRdb's table is partial and in-frame only. Here the sample spans about 200,000 clones, around three quarters being singletons. All donors participated as healthy donors of bone marrow. J is TRBJ2-2 and V is TRBV10-2; 11 bases align to TRBD1. The sequenced material came from PBMCs. This TCR came from a woman under 40 in good health and CMV-seropositive. The CDR3 reads CASSLGQGGPGELFF. The DNA for the CDR3 is TGCGCCAGCAGCCTGGGACAGGGGGGTCCCGGGGAGCTGTTTTTT.